This TCR beta chain was sequenced for a study of cytomegalovirus exposure and HLA in healthy donors. Study conclusions and caveats: Immune exposure information comprised only CMV serostatus.

Primers included in the PCR were 60 Vbeta and 13 Jbeta primers. Sequencing was performed with immunoSEQ multiplex PCR; in TCRdb, only in-frame clones are kept and a portion is missing. This table holds 150,000 to 200,000 clones, roughly 13% found once. CDR1 LGHNA and CDR2 YSLEER come from the germline V gene. The V gene lost 0 bases and the J gene lost 9 bases, with 18 bases spanning the gap. The CDR3 contains 16 residues. About this clone itself: Its antigen is still unknown.

The J gene is TRBJ1-5, the V gene TRBV4-3, with D possibly matching TRBD1 (5 bases). The sequenced sample consisted of PBMCs. This receptor was identified in a man in his fifties in good health and CMV-seropositive. This CDR3 reads CASSQDGGGAPRPQHF. Written as DNA, the CDR3 is TGCGCCAGCAGCCAAGATGGGGGAGGGGCGCCCAGGCCCCAGCATTTT.